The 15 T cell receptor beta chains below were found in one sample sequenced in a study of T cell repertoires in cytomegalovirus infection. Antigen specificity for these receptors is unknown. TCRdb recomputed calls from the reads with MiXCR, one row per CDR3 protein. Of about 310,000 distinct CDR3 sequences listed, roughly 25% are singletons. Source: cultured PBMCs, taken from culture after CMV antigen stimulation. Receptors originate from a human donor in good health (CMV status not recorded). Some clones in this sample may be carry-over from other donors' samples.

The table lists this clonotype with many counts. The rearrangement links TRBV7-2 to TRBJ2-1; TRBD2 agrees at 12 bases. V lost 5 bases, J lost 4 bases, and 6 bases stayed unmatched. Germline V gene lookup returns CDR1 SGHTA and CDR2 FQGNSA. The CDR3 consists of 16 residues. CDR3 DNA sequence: TGTGCCAGCAGCCAGACCGGGACTAGCGGGTACAATGAGCAGTTCTTC. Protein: CASSQTGTSGYNEQFF.

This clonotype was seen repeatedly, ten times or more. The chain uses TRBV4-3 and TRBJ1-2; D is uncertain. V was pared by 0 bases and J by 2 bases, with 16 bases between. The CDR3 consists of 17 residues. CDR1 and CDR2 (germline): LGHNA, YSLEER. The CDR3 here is CASSQDLLSTLNYGYTF. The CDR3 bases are TGCGCCAGCAGCCAAGATCTGCTCAGTACACTCAACTATGGCTACACCTTC.

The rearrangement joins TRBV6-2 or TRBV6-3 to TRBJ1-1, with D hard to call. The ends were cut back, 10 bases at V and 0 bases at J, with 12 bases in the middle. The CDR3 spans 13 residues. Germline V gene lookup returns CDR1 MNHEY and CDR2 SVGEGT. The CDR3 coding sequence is TGTGCCACTTCAACAGTTTTGAACACTGAAGCTTTCTTT. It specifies CATSTVLNTEAFF.

CDR3 sequence: CASSPTTAGRPDTQYF. CDR3 bases: TGTGCCAGCAGCCCGACGACGGCAGGCAGGCCAGATACGCAGTATTTT. This chain connects TRBV7-3 to TRBJ2-3, with D unresolved. Trimming shortened V by 5 bases and J by 4 bases, and 19 bases separated the two germline ends. Per germline, CDR1 SGHTA and CDR2 FQGTGA. This CDR3 is 16 amino acids long.

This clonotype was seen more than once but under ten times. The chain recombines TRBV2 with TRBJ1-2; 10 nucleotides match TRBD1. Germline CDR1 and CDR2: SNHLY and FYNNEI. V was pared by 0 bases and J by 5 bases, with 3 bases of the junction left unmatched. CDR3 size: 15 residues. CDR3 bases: TGTGCCAGCAGTGAAGCAAGACAGGGGGCTTATGGCTACACCTTC. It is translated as CASSEARQGAYGYTF.

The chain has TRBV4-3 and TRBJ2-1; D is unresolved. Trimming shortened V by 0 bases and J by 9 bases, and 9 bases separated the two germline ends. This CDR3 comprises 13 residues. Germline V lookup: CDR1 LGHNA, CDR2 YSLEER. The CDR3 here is CASSQDRLAEQFF. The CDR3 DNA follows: TGCGCCAGCAGCCAAGATCGGCTGGCTGAGCAGTTCTTC.

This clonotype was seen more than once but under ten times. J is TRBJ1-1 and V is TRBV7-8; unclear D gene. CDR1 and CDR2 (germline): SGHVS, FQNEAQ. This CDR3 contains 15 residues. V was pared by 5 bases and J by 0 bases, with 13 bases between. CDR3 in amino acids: CASSPHINLNTEAFF. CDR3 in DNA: TGTGCCAGCAGCCCGCACATAAACTTGAACACTGAAGCTTTCTTT.

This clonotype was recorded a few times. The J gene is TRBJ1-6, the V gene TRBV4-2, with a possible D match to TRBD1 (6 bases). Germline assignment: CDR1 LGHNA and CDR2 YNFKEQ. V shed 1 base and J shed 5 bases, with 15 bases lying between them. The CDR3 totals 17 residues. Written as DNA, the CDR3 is TGTGCCAGCAGCCAAGGGACGAGGACAGAGCATAATTCACCCCTCCACTTT. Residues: CASSQGTRTEHNSPLHF.

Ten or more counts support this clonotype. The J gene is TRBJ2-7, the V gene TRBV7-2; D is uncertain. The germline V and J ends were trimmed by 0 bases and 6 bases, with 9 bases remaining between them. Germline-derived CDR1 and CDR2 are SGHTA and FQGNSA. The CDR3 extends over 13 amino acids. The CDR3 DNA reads TGTGCCAGCAGCTTAGCGGCTAGTGGCGAGCAGTACTTC. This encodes CASSLAASGEQYF.

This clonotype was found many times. CDR3 loop: CASSRTVDLLAGAYNEQFF. In DNA, the CDR3 is TGTGCCAGCAGCCGGACAGTGGATCTCCTAGCGGGAGCCTACAATGAGCAGTTCTTC. This chain links TRBV9 with TRBJ2-1; 10 bases line up with TRBD2. V shed 4 bases, J shed 2 bases, and the junction held 15 bases outside the gene matches. The CDR3 is 19 residues long. Per the germline V gene, CDR1 is SGDLS and CDR2 is YYNGEE.

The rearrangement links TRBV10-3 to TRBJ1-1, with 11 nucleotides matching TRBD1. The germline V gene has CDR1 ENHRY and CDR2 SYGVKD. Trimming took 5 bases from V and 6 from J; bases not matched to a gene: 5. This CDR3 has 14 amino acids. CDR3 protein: CAISRDRGDPEAFF. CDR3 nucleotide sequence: TGTGCCATCAGTAGGGACAGGGGGGACCCTGAAGCTTTCTTT.

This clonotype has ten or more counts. The CDR3, as DNA: TGTGCCAGCAGCAAATGGAGGGAGGGCCACTTATCCTACGAGCAGTACTTC. Its translation is CASSKWREGHLSYEQYF. The chain joins TRBV7-2 to TRBJ2-7; 7 positions match TRBD2. Germline V gene lookup returns CDR1 SGHTA and CDR2 FQGNSA. Trimming cost V 5 bases and J 1 base; bases outside gene matches: 14. The CDR3 has 17 residues.

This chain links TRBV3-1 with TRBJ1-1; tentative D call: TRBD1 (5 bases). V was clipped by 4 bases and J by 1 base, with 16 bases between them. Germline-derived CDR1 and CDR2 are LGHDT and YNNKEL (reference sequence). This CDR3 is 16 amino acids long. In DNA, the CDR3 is TGTGCCAGCAGCCCACTCCCGGGACGAGGGAACACTGAAGCTTTCTTT. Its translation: CASSPLPGRGNTEAFF.

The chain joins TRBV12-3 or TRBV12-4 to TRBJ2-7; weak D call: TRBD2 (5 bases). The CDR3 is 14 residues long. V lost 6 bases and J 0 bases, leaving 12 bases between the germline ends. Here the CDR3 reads CASRGIASSYEQYF. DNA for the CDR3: TGTGCCAGCAGGGGTATAGCGAGCTCCTACGAGCAGTACTTC.

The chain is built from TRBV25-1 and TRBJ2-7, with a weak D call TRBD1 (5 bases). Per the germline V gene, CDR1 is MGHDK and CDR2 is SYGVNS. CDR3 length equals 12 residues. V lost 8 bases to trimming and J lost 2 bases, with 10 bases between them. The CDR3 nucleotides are TGTGCCAGCCGCTTAGGGGCCTACGAGCAGTACTTC. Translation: CASRLGAYEQYF.